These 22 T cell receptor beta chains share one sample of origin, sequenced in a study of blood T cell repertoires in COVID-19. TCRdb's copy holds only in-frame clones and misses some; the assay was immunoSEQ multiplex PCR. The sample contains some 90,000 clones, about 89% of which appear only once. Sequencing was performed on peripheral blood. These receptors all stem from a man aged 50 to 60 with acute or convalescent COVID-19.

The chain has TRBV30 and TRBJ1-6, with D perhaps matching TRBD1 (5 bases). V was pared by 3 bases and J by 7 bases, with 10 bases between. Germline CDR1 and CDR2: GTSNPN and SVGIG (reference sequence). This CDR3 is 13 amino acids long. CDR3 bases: TGTGCCTGGAGCGCACCAGGGAATTCACCCCTCCACTTT. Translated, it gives CAWSAPGNSPLHF.

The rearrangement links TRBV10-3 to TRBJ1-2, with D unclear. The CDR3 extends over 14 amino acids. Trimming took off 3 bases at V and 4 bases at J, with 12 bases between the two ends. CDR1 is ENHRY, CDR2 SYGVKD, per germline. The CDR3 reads CAISDLERSYGYTF. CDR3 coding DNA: TGTGCCATCAGTGATCTTGAACGGAGCTATGGCTACACCTTC.

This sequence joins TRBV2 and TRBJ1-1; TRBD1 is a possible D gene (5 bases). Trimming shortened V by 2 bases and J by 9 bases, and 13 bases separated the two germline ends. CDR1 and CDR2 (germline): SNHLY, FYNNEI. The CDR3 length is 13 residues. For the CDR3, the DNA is TGTGCCAGCAGTGAACGCCAGGGATACCAAGCTTTCTTT. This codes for CASSERQGYQAFF.

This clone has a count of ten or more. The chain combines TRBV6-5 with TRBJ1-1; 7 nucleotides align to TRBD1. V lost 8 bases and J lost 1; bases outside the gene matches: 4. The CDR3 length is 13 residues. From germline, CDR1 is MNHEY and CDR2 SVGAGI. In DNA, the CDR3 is TGTGCCAGCGAGACAGGGTCGAACACTGAAGCTTTCTTT. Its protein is CASETGSNTEAFF.

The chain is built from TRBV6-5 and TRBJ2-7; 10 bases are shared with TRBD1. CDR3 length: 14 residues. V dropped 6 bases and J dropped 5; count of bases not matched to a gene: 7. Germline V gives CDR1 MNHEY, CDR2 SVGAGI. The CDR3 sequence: CASRPGQGLNEQYV. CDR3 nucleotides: TGTGCCAGCAGGCCGGGACAGGGGTTGAACGAGCAGTACGTC.

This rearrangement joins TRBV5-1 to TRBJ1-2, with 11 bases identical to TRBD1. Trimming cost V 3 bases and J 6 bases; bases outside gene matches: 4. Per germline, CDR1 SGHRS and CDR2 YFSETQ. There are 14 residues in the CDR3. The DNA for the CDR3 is TGCGCCAGCAGCTACGGACAGGGGGCAGATGGCTACACCTTC. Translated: CASSYGQGADGYTF. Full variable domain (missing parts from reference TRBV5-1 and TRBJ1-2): KAGVTQTPRYLIKTRGQQVTLSCSPISGHRSVSWYQQTPGQGLQFLFEYFSETQRNKGNFPGRFSGRQFSNSRSEMNVSTLELGDSALYLCASSYGQGADGYTFGSGTRLTVV.

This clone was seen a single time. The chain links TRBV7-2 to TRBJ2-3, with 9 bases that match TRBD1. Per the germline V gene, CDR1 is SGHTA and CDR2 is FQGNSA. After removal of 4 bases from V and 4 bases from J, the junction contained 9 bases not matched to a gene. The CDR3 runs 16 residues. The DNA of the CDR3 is TGTGCCAGCAGCTCCCGCCGGACAGGGGACGCAGATACGCAGTATTTT. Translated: CASSSRRTGDADTQYF.

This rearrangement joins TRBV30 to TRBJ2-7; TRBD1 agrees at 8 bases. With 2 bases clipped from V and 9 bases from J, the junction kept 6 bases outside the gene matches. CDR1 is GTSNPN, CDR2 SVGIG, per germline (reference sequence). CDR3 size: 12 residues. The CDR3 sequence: CAWSILDRGQYF. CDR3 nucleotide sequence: TGTGCCTGGAGTATCCTCGACAGGGGGCAGTACTTC.

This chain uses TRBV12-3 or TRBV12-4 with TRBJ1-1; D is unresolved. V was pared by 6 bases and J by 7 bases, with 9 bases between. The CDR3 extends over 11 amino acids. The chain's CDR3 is CASSYRVEAFF. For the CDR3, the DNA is TGTGCCAGCAGCTACCGGGTTGAAGCTTTCTTT.

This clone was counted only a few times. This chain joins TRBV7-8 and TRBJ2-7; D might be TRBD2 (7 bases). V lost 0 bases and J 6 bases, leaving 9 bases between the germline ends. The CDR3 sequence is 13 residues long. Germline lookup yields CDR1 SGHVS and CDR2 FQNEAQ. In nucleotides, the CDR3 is TGTGCCAGCAGCTTAGCAGGGGGGGTCGAGCAGTACGTC. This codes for CASSLAGGVEQYV.

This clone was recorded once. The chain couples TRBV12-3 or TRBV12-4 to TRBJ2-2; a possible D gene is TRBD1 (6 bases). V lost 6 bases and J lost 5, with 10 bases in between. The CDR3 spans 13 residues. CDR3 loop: CASSPQGTGELFF. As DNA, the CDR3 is TGTGCCAGCAGCCCGCAGGGGACCGGGGAGCTGTTTTTT.

The CDR3 region has the DNA TGTGCCAGCAGTCGTGGGACAGCTGGCCCTCCTGAAGCTTTCTTT. Translated: CASSRGTAGPPEAFF. The chain employs TRBV28 and TRBJ1-1, with 7 bases that match TRBD1. Germline CDR1 MDHEN, CDR2 SYDVKM. This CDR3 spans 15 amino acids. V trimming: 5 bases; J trimming: 6 bases; junction bases outside the gene matches: 12.

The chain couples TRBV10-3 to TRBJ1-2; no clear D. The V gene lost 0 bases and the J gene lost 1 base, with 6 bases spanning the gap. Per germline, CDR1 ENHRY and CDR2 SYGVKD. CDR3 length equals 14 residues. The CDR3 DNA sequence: TGTGCCATCAGTGAGTCGAGAGTTAACTATGGCTACACCTTC. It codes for CAISESRVNYGYTF.

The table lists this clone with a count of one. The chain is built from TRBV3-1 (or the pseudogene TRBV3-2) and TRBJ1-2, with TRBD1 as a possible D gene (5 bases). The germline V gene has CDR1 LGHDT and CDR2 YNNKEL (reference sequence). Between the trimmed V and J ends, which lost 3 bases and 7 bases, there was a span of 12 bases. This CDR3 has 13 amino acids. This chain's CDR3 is CASSQLRGFGYTF. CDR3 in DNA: TGTGCCAGCAGCCAGCTTAGGGGATTTGGCTACACCTTC.

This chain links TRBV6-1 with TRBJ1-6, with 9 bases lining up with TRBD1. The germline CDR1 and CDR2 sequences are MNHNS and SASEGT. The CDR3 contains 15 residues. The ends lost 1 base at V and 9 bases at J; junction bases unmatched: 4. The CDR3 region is CASSEVGQGLSPLHF. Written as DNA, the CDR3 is TGTGCCAGCAGTGAAGTCGGACAGGGGCTTTCACCCCTCCACTTT.

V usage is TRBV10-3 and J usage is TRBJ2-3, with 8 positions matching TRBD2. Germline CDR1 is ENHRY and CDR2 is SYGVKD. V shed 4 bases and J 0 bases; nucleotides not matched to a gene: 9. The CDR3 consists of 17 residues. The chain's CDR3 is CAISARSGAISTDTQYF. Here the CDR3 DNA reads TGTGCCATCAGTGCCCGTAGCGGGGCCATTAGCACAGATACGCAGTATTTT.

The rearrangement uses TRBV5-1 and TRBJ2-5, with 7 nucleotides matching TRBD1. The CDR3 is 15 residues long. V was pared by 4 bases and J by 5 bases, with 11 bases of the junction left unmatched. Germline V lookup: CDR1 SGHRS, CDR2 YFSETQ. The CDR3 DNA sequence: TGCGCCAGCAGCACCTGGGCCCAGGGGGATGAGACCCAGTACTTC. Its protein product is CASSTWAQGDETQYF.

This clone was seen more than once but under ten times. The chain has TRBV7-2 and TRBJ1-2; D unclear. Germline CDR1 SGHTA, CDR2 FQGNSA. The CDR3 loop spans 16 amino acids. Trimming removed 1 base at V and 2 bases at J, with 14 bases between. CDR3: CASSLGGAVPNYGYTF. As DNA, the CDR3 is TGTGCCAGCAGCTTAGGAGGAGCCGTCCCCAACTATGGCTACACCTTC.

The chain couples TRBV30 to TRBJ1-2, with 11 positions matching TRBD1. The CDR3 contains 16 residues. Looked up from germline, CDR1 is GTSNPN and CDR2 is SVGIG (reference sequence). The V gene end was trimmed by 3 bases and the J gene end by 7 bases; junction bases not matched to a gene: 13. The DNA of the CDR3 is TGTGCCTGGAGGCCGAAGGGACAGGGGGGGACTATTGGCTACACCTTC. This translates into CAWRPKGQGGTIGYTF.

This CDR3 is CASSPGTGEGNGYTF. The DNA of the CDR3 is TGTGCCAGCTCACCGGGGACAGGGGAGGGGAACGGCTACACCTTC. The rearrangement uses TRBV18 and TRBJ1-2, with 10 bases identical to TRBD1. Trimming took 3 bases from V and 8 from J; bases not matched to a gene: 9. Germline CDR1 KGHSH, CDR2 LQKENI. The CDR3 runs 15 residues. Full variable domain (rest looked up from reference TRBV18 and TRBJ1-2): NAGVMQNPRHLVRRRGQEARLRCSPMKGHSHVYWYRQLPEEGLKFMVYLQKENIIDESGMPKERFSAEFPKEGPSILRIQQVVRGDSAAYFCASSPGTGEGNGYTFGSGTRLTVV.

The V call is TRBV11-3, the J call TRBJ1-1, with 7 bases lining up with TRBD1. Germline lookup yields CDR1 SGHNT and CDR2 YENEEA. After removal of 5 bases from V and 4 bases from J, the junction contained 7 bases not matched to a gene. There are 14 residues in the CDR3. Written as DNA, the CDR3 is TGTGCCAGCAGCCAGACAGGGACCACCACTGAAGCTTTCTTT. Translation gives CASSQTGTTTEAFF.

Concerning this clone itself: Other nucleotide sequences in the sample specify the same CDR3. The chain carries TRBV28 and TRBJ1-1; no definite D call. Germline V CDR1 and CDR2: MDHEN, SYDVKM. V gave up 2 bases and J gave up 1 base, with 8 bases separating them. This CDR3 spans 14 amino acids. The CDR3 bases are TGTGCCAGCAGTTTAATAAGAGCGAACACTGAAGCTTTCTTT. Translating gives CASSLIRANTEAFF. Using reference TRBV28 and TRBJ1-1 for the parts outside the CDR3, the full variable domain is DVKVTQSSRYLVKRTGEKVFLECVQDMDHENMFWYRQDPGLGLRLIYFSYDVKMKEKGDIPEGYSVSREKKERFSLILESASTNQTSMYLCASSLIRANTEAFFGQGTRLTVV.